These 4 T cell receptor beta chains share one sample of origin, sequenced in a study of blood T cell repertoires in COVID-19 (dated by TCRdb to 2020 to 2021). Library generation was performed with the immunoSEQ multiplex PCR assay. The immuneACCESS repertoire file appears here via TCRdb, limited to in-frame rearrangements. These files lack a portion of the clones; in checked studies, under half of the deficit traces to unresolved V genes, and the cause of the others is not known. The sample profile shows 150,000 to 200,000 clones; over 75% of them were found once. Roughly 11% of the sample is held by the ten biggest clonotypes. The material sequenced was PBMCs or T cells enriched from blood (not recorded which). The source is a man between 50 and 59 years old who had recovered from COVID-19.

V usage is TRBV19 and J usage is TRBJ2-7; 11 positions match TRBD2. With 3 bases clipped from V and 2 bases from J, the junction kept 3 bases outside the gene matches. The germline gives CDR1 LNHDA, CDR2 SQIVND (reference sequence). The CDR3 totals 15 residues. This chain's CDR3 is CASSIRLAGPYEQYF. CDR3 in DNA: TGTGCCAGTAGTATTCGACTAGCGGGACCCTACGAGCAGTACTTC.

The chain links TRBV5-8 to TRBJ1-1; no clear D. This CDR3 contains 11 residues. Germline V gene data show CDR1 as SGHTS and CDR2 as YDEGEE. V gave up 1 base and J gave up 7 bases, with 5 bases separating them. The CDR3 bases are TGTGCCAGCAGCTTGTATAGTGAAGCTTTCTTT. Its translation is CASSLYSEAFF.

This clone appeared a few times. V and J are TRBV27 and TRBJ2-5, with TRBD1 matching over 7 bases. The V gene end was trimmed by 6 bases and the J gene end by 0 bases; junction bases not matched to a gene: 4. The CDR3 runs to 14 residues. Germline V gene sequence: CDR1 MNHEY, CDR2 SMNVEV (reference sequence). The CDR3 DNA is TGTGCCAGCAGCATGACAGGGTACCAAGAGACCCAGTACTTC. This sequence encodes CASSMTGYQETQYF.

This clone was recorded once. This chain joins TRBV19 and TRBJ1-4; possible D gene TRBD1, 5 bases. This CDR3 contains 15 residues. V was trimmed by 1 base and J by 6 bases, leaving 12 bases between them. CDR1 and CDR2 from the germline V gene are LNHDA and SQIVND (reference sequence). The CDR3 is CASSIGGPVDEKLFF. The DNA for the CDR3 is TGTGCCAGTAGTATAGGGGGCCCGGTGGATGAAAAACTGTTTTTT.